This T cell receptor (beta chain) was sequenced for a study of blood T cells in healthy people across ages. Findings and caveats of the study: Investigators treated diversity estimates from one million T cells as underestimates.

The authors ran a second PCR of roughly 7 to 11 cycles using a sample-barcoded 5' primer and a J-beta primer mix. Every single cDNA molecule received a tag from a template-switch adaptor with 12 random nucleotides. TCRdb used MiXCR to reprocess the 5' RACE reads, holding one entry per CDR3 protein. The sample lists some 1.5 million distinct CDR3 sequences; roughly 27% were seen once. As concerns this clonotype: Its matching antigen is unknown.

Trimming shortened V by 0 bases and J by 6 bases, and 13 bases separated the two germline ends. This CDR3 comprises 15 residues. Germline V gene sequence: CDR1 SGHRS, CDR2 YFSETQ. The J gene is TRBJ2-1, the V gene TRBV5-1; no clear D. The source of this sequence is a woman younger than 45 in good health. Sequencing was performed on blood. CDR3 sequence: CASSLGTAVSNEQFF. DNA for the CDR3: TGCGCCAGCAGCTTGGGGACGGCCGTCTCCAATGAGCAGTTCTTC. The full variable domain, completed using reference TRBV5-1 and TRBJ2-1, is KAGVTQTPRYLIKTRGQQVTLSCSPISGHRSVSWYQQTPGQGLQFLFEYFSETQRNKGNFPGRFSGRQFSNSRSEMNVSTLELGDSALYLCASSLGTAVSNEQFFGPGTRLTVL.